Each of the 16 T cell receptor beta chains below was sequenced from the same sample in a study of T-cell memory formation after mild COVID-19. MiXCR, applied by TCRdb to the 5' RACE reads, yields one record per CDR3 protein. Of tens of thousands of distinct CDR3 sequences detected, more than 8% appear once; the ten largest clones hold 1.2%. Input material: PBMCs or a T cell subset sorted from them (not recorded which). These receptors came from a man younger than 35 who had mild COVID-19 (a few samples of this study predate the infection). Cell type and time point are not known.

This clonotype occurred many times. The chain carries TRBV12-3 or TRBV12-4 and TRBJ2-5; maybe TRBD1 (8 bases). This CDR3 spans 14 amino acids. V dropped 4 bases and J dropped 5 bases, with 14 bases sitting between them. As DNA, the CDR3 is TGTGCCAGCAGTTCACAGGGGGGGCTGGAGACCCAGTACTTC. This encodes CASSSQGGLETQYF.

This clonotype has a handful of counts. This sequence joins TRBV7-2 and TRBJ2-3; D tentatively reads TRBD1 or TRBD2 (6 bases each). This CDR3 has 14 amino acids. The V and J ends lost 7 bases and 6 bases respectively, with 17 bases between them. Germline loops: CDR1 SGHTA, CDR2 FQGNSA. The CDR3 DNA reads TGTGCCAGCAAGAGGAGGGGGTTTGGGGATACGCAGTATTTT. Translating it yields CASKRRGFGDTQYF.

This clonotype was observed a handful of times. The V and J genes are TRBV3-1 and TRBJ2-7; no clear D gene. Per the germline V gene, CDR1 is LGHDT and CDR2 is YNNKEL (reference sequence). V was cut by 2 bases and J by 2 bases, with 7 bases left in between. The CDR3 is 13 residues long. CDR3 DNA sequence: TGTGCCAGCAGCCAATTCCTAGCCTACGAGCAGTACTTC. This gives the protein CASSQFLAYEQYF.

This clonotype was observed many times. The chain has TRBV5-1 and TRBJ2-1; TRBD2 aligns across 14 bases. This CDR3 is 14 amino acids long. After removal of 4 bases from V and 8 bases from J, the junction contained 2 bases not matched to a gene. Per germline, CDR1 SGHRS and CDR2 YFSETQ. The CDR3 nucleotides are TGCGCCAGCAGCCCGGGACTAGCGGGGGATGAGCAGTTCTTC. Protein: CASSPGLAGDEQFF.

In this sample, this clonotype turned up a few times. The V call is TRBV7-9, the J call TRBJ1-4, with D possibly matching TRBD1 (6 bases). Germline CDR1 and CDR2: SEHNR and FQNEAQ (reference sequence). The CDR3 consists of 15 residues. V lost 4 bases and J 0 bases, leaving 9 bases between the germline ends. The CDR3 DNA reads TGTGCCAGCAGCTCAACAGGGACAACTAATGAAAAACTGTTTTTT. Protein product: CASSSTGTTNEKLFF.

This clonotype has only a few counts. The J gene is TRBJ2-3, the V gene TRBV7-2; unclear D gene. V was pared by 4 bases and J by 3 bases, with 8 bases between. CDR3 length equals 13 residues. From germline, CDR1 is SGHTA and CDR2 FQGNSA. Written as DNA, the CDR3 is TGTGCCAGCAGCTCAATAACTACAGATACGCAGTATTTT. This gives the protein CASSSITTDTQYF.

This clonotype was found many times. The chain has TRBV2 and TRBJ2-1; D perhaps matches TRBD2 (5 bases). This CDR3 comprises 16 residues. The germline V gene has CDR1 SNHLY and CDR2 FYNNEI. The ends were cut back, 6 bases at V and 0 bases at J, with 15 bases in the middle. DNA for the CDR3: TGTGCCAGCAGCCGCCCGCCGGGGAGCTCCTACAATGAGCAGTTCTTC. It specifies CASSRPPGSSYNEQFF.

This clonotype was observed a few times. The rearrangement uses TRBV4-3 and TRBJ1-2, with unresolved D. From germline, CDR1 is LGHNA and CDR2 YSLEER. This CDR3 region has 12 residues. V gave up 1 base and J gave up 7 bases, with 7 bases separating them. CDR3 residues: CASSQGASGYTF. Written as DNA, the CDR3 is TGCGCCAGCAGCCAAGGAGCTAGTGGCTACACCTTC.

The chain joins TRBV20-1 to TRBJ2-5; possibly TRBD2 for D (6 bases). V shed 5 bases and J shed 2 bases, with 18 bases lying between them. This CDR3 has 15 residues. Germline CDR1 DFQATT, CDR2 SNEGSKA (reference sequence). CDR3 sequence: CSAPNPRGTQETQYF. In DNA, the CDR3 is TGCAGTGCTCCTAACCCTAGAGGGACTCAAGAGACCCAGTACTTC.

This clonotype was observed a few times. V and J are TRBV12-3 or TRBV12-4 and TRBJ2-3; no reliable D call. The germline V and J ends were trimmed by 4 bases and 2 bases, with 16 bases remaining between them. There are 16 residues in the CDR3. CDR3 loop: CASSSDGKLNTDTQYF. Written as DNA, the CDR3 is TGTGCCAGCAGTTCGGACGGCAAACTTAACACAGATACGCAGTATTTT.

This clonotype was observed a handful of times. The rearrangement joins TRBV12-3 or TRBV12-4 to TRBJ2-7; TRBD2 might be the D (5 bases). V dropped 2 bases and J dropped 6 bases, with 11 bases sitting between them. The CDR3 consists of 13 residues. The CDR3 loop reads CASSLNRESEQYF. The CDR3 nucleotides read TGTGCCAGCAGTTTAAATCGGGAATCCGAGCAGTACTTC.

This clonotype has more than one count but fewer than ten. The chain combines TRBV7-2 with TRBJ1-4; no clear D gene. There are 14 residues in the CDR3. Germline assignment: CDR1 SGHTA and CDR2 FQGNSA. The ends were cut back, 1 base at V and 4 bases at J, with 7 bases in the middle. CDR3: CASSLGGSNEKLFF. The DNA of the CDR3 is TGTGCCAGCAGCTTAGGCGGCAGTAATGAAAAACTGTTTTTT.

This clonotype was detected ten times or more. The gene calls are TRBV11-2 and TRBJ2-5; D might be TRBD1 (6 bases). V was trimmed by 5 bases and J by 4 bases, leaving 14 bases between them. Germline V gives CDR1 SGHAT, CDR2 FQNNGV. CDR3 length: 14 residues. CDR3 protein: CASSPRTVTETQYF. As DNA, the CDR3 is TGTGCCAGCAGCCCCCGGACAGTGACAGAGACCCAGTACTTC.

The chain combines TRBV27 with TRBJ2-2, with no clear D. The germline gives CDR1 MNHEY, CDR2 SMNVEV (reference sequence). CDR3 size: 13 residues. The V end lost 0 bases, the J end lost 7 bases, and 6 bases lay between the germline ends. The DNA for the CDR3 is TGTGCCAGCAGTTTATCAAACGGCGGGGAGCTGTTTTTT. The encoded protein is CASSLSNGGELFF.

The rearrangement links TRBV7-9 to TRBJ1-5; no clear D. Germline-derived CDR1 and CDR2 are SEHNR and FQNEAQ (reference sequence). V was pared by 4 bases and J by 3 bases, with 16 bases between. There are 16 residues in the CDR3. This chain's CDR3 is CASSSPSEGSNQPQHF. The CDR3 DNA follows: TGTGCCAGCAGCTCCCCGTCGGAGGGTTCCAATCAGCCCCAGCATTTT.

The rearrangement joins TRBV7-2 to TRBJ1-1; D gene unclear. The germline V gene encodes CDR1 SGHTA and CDR2 FQGNSA. With 5 bases removed from V and 5 bases from J, the gap between germline ends came to 18 bases. This CDR3 comprises 15 residues. CDR3 sequence: CASSLGASGGTEAFF. The CDR3 DNA is TGTGCCAGCAGCCTTGGTGCGTCGGGCGGAACTGAAGCTTTCTTT.